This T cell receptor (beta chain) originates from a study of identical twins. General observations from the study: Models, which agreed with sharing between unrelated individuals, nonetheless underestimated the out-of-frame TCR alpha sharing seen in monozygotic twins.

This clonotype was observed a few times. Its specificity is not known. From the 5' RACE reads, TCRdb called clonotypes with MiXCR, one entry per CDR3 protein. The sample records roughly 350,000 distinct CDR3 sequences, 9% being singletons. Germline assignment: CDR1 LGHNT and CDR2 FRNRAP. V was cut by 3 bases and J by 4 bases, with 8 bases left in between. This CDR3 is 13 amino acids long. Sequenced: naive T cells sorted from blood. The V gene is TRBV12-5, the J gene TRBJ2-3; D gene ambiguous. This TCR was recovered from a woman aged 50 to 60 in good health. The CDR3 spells CASGLVLSDTQYF. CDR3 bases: TGTGCTAGTGGTTTAGTGCTCTCAGATACGCAGTATTTT.